This T cell receptor (beta chain) was found in a study of blood T cell repertoires in COVID-19. Study-level background: Sample material is recorded as cDNA or gDNA derived from T cells, B-cell-depleted T cells, or PBMCs.

Assignment of participants to cohorts was predicated upon participant-reported clinical history. Assay: immunoSEQ multiplex PCR; the TCRdb copy retains only in-frame clones and omits some. The repertoire consists of about 270,000 clones, with approximately 90% occurring once and the leading ten covering approximately 3%. Germline CDR1 MDHEN, CDR2 SYDVKM. With 5 bases removed from V and 4 bases from J, the gap between germline ends came to 8 bases. The CDR3 runs to 13 residues. The chain joins TRBV28 to TRBJ1-4; D gene uncertain. The sequenced sample was PBMCs or T cells enriched from blood (not recorded which). The receptor's source is a man aged 35 to 55 who had been exposed to COVID-19. CDR3 residues: CASSEGDNEKLFF. The DNA for the CDR3 is TGTGCCAGCAGTGAGGGAGATAATGAAAAACTGTTTTTT.